Below, 13 T cell receptor beta chains from the same sample are listed, as sequenced in a study of regulatory T cells in long-lasting Graves disease. Researchers made TCR beta libraries by using iRepertoire HTBI primers and running Arm-PCR on CDR3 regions. A single record per CDR3 protein comes from TCRdb applying MiXCR to the multiplex PCR reads. The data contain some 470,000 distinct CDR3 sequences, approximately 21% of them singletons. Time point reported: persistent/refractory GD, antithyroid drugs over 5 years with positive TRAb. Researchers made the TCR library from RNA that was extracted from PBMCs. Material: peripheral blood mononuclear cells (PBMCs), obtained when the disease was refractory, from a patient treated with antithyroid drugs. Receptor source: a female donor with Graves disease.

This clonotype was recorded many times. As DNA, the CDR3 is TGTGCCAGCAGCTTCAACACAAAAGAGACCCAGTACTTC. Translated, it gives CASSFNTKETQYF. The J gene is TRBJ2-5, the V gene TRBV7-9; unclear D gene. The V end was cut by 3 bases, the J end by 3 bases, with 8 bases between. The germline CDR1 and CDR2 sequences are SEHNR and FQNEAQ (reference sequence). The CDR3 runs to 13 residues.

This clonotype was seen ten or more times. The rearrangement links TRBV10-3 to TRBJ1-1, with D perhaps matching TRBD1 (5 bases). Germline loops: CDR1 ENHRY, CDR2 SYGVKD. This CDR3 has 14 amino acids. Trimming left V 6 bases short and J 1 base short, with 12 bases between. The CDR3 nucleotides are TGTGCCATCAGCAAAGGGCAGGGGAACACTGAAGCTTTCTTT. Encoded protein: CAISKGQGNTEAFF.

This clonotype has just a few counts. V gene TRBV7-9 combines with J gene TRBJ2-7; 9 positions match TRBD1. Germline V CDR1 and CDR2: SEHNR, FQNEAQ (reference sequence). CDR3 length equals 15 residues. V dropped 0 bases and J dropped 1; count of bases not matched to a gene: 1. CDR3 nucleotides: TGTGCCAGCAGCTTAGCCGACAGGGGGTCCTACGAGCAGTACTTC. Amino acid sequence: CASSLADRGSYEQYF.

This clonotype was observed at least ten times. The V and J genes are TRBV2 and TRBJ2-5; 7 bases fit TRBD1. J lost 3 bases, V lost 8 bases, and 6 bases had no gene match. The CDR3 consists of 13 residues. Germline CDR1 SNHLY, CDR2 FYNNEI. As DNA, the CDR3 is TGTGCCAGCGGGCCTGACAGGGAAGAGACCCAGTACTTC. Its protein is CASGPDREETQYF. The full variable domain, its missing parts supplied by reference TRBV2 and TRBJ2-5, is EPEVTQTPSHQVTQMGQEVILRCVPISNHLYFYWYRQILGQKVEFLVSFYNNEISEKSEIFDDQFSVERPDGSNFTLKIRSTKLEDSAMYFCASGPDREETQYFGPGTRLLVL.

This clonotype was seen ten or more times. The chain couples TRBV6-1 to TRBJ2-7, with 7 bases matching TRBD1. V gave up 6 bases and J gave up 2 bases; unmatched junction bases: 7. The CDR3 spans 14 residues. In germline, CDR1 is MNHNS, CDR2 SASEGT. The chain's CDR3 is CASRPDRTAYEQYF. CDR3 sequence (DNA): TGTGCCAGCAGGCCGGACAGGACAGCCTACGAGCAGTACTTC.

This clonotype was seen at least ten times. This chain links TRBV11-2 with TRBJ2-5; TRBD2 is a possible D gene (5 bases). CDR1 and CDR2 from the germline V gene are SGHAT and FQNNGV. Trimming took 2 bases from V and 2 from J, leaving 9 bases between them. This CDR3 has 14 amino acids. The CDR3 loop reads CASSLRTLQETQYF. The CDR3 coding sequence is TGTGCCAGCAGCTTACGGACTTTACAAGAGACCCAGTACTTC.

On this clonotype: With a much larger clone just one base away, this may be a read error. The J gene is TRBJ2-5, the V gene TRBV6-2 or TRBV6-3; no clear D gene. Germline CDR1 MNHEY, CDR2 SVGEGT. V dropped 2 bases and J dropped 9 bases, with 16 bases sitting between them. The CDR3 has 14 amino acids. CDR3 in DNA: TGTGCCAGCAGTTACGGCCGGTCCGTGGTCGCCCAGTACTTC. Translating it yields CASSYGRSVVAQYF.

The gene calls are TRBV9 and TRBJ2-5; D call uncertain. Germline loops: CDR1 SGDLS, CDR2 YYNGEE. This CDR3 comprises 12 residues. Deletions cut 3 bases from V and 3 bases from J, with 6 bases between. CDR3: CASSAQEETQYF. The CDR3 DNA reads TGTGCCAGCAGCGCCCAAGAAGAGACCCAGTACTTC.

Turning to this clonotype: Given a much more abundant clone one base away, this may be a read error. The V and J genes are TRBV28 and TRBJ2-7, with 13 bases matching TRBD2. Germline V gives CDR1 MDHEN, CDR2 SYDVKM. Trimming removed 4 bases from V and 3 bases from J; junction bases left unmatched: 6. The CDR3 consists of 16 residues. This CDR3 is CASSSRGTSGDYEQYF. CDR3 DNA sequence: TGTGCCAGCAGTTCCCGGGGGACTAGCGGGGACTACGAGCAGTACTTC.

The chain is built from TRBV5-6 and TRBJ1-6, with no clear D. CDR1 and CDR2 from the germline V gene are SGHDT and YYEEEE. The CDR3 sequence is 14 residues long. The V end lost 4 bases, the J end lost 10 bases, and 15 bases lay between the germline ends. CDR3: CASSPELTNSPLHF. In DNA, the CDR3 is TGTGCCAGCAGCCCGGAGCTTACTAACTCACCCCTCCACTTT.

The chain couples TRBV4-1 to TRBJ2-5; D gene unclear. This CDR3 comprises 12 residues. Germline values: CDR1 MGHRA, CDR2 YSYEKL. V was shortened by 0 bases and J by 3 bases, with 2 bases between the two germline ends. In DNA form, the CDR3 reads TGCGCCAGCAGCCAAGATGAAGAGACCCAGTACTTC. Translation: CASSQDEETQYF.

The rearrangement uses TRBV11-2 and TRBJ2-1; D not resolved. CDR3 length: 11 amino acids. CDR1 and CDR2 from the germline V gene are SGHAT and FQNNGV. Trimming removed 5 bases from V and 3 bases from J, with 2 bases in between. CDR3 residues: CASSVYNEQFF. In DNA form, the CDR3 reads TGTGCCAGCAGCGTCTACAATGAGCAGTTCTTC.

This clonotype has a single count. The chain carries TRBV7-3 and TRBJ2-2, with TRBD1 as a possible D gene (6 bases). The CDR3 loop spans 16 amino acids. Germline assignment: CDR1 SGHTA and CDR2 FQGTGA. V dropped 5 bases and J dropped 7 bases, with 20 bases sitting between them. The CDR3 is CASSPTRTEAGGELFF. CDR3 nucleotide sequence: TGTGCCAGCAGCCCCACCCGGACAGAGGCTGGCGGGGAGCTGTTTTTT.